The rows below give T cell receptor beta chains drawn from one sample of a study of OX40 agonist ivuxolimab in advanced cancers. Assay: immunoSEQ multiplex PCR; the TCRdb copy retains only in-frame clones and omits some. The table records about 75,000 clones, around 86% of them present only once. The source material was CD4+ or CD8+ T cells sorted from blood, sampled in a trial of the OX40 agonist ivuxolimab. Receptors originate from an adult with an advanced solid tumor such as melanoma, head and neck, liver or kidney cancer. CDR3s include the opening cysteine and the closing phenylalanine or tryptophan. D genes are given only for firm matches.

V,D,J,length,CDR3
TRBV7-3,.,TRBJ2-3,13,CASSPGAGDTQYF
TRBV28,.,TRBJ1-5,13,CASSPIGHQPQHF
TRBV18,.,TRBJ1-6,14,CASSTRSGESPLHF
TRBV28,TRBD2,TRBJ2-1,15,CASRPGGSSYNEQFF
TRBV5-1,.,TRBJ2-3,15,CASSLDPGLTDTQYF
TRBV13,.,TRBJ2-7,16,CASSLGLPISSYEQYF
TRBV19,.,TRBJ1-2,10,CASNRGGYTF
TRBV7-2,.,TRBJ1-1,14,CASSALIGVAEAFF
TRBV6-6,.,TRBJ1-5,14,CASSRGLSNQPQHF
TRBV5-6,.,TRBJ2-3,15,CASSLVLPGGDTQYF
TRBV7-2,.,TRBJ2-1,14,CASSLGPSVEKQFF